Each of the 23 T cell receptor beta chains below was sequenced from the same sample in a study of blood T cell repertoires in COVID-19. The method was immunoSEQ multiplex PCR; TCRdb's version includes in-frame clones alone and lacks a portion of them. The sample consists of some 150,000 clones, about 85% of them appearing once. The sample consisted of peripheral blood. These receptors all come from a woman in her 70s with acute or convalescent COVID-19.

The CDR3 DNA follows: TGTGCTAGTGGTTTGGGATCGTGGGACAGGGTGAACACCGGGGAGCTGTTTTTT. Protein product: CASGLGSWDRVNTGELFF. The chain couples TRBV12-5 to TRBJ2-2; 9 bases are a match to TRBD1. Germline assignment: CDR1 LGHNT and CDR2 FRNRAP. V shed 1 base, J shed 1 base, and the junction held 7 bases outside the gene matches. This CDR3 has 18 amino acids.

In this sample, this clone turned up many times. The chain combines TRBV7-9 with TRBJ1-2; perhaps TRBD1 as D (6 bases). CDR1 is SEHNR and CDR2 is FQNEAQ in the germline V gene (reference sequence). CDR3 size: 15 residues. The ends were cut back, 3 bases at V and 3 bases at J, with 14 bases in the middle. The CDR3: CASSFPRQAHYGYTF. Here the CDR3 DNA reads TGTGCCAGCAGCTTCCCCCGACAGGCCCACTATGGCTACACCTTC.

This chain joins TRBV18 and TRBJ2-3; D gene uncertain. Trimming removed 3 bases at V and 0 bases at J, with 7 bases between. The germline CDR1 and CDR2 sequences are KGHSH and LQKENI. The CDR3 extends over 14 amino acids. The CDR3: CASSPGSSTDTQYF. CDR3 coding DNA: TGTGCCAGCTCACCGGGCTCAAGCACAGATACGCAGTATTTT.

This rearrangement joins TRBV7-2 to TRBJ2-4, with D perhaps TRBD1 (5 bases). Looked up from germline, CDR1 is SGHTA and CDR2 is FQGNSA. The germline V and J ends were trimmed by 6 bases and 3 bases, with 12 bases remaining between them. This CDR3 comprises 14 residues. The CDR3 region is CASRSLQGKNIQYF. Written as DNA, the CDR3 is TGTGCCAGCAGATCTCTCCAGGGCAAAAACATTCAGTACTTC.

The sample holds a few counts of this clone. The rearrangement uses TRBV18 and TRBJ1-4, with no clear D. Looked up from germline, CDR1 is KGHSH and CDR2 is LQKENI. Trimming left V 2 bases short and J 8 bases short, with 18 bases between. The CDR3 spans 16 residues. CDR3 residues: CASSPTAGRGEEKLFF. The CDR3 DNA is TGTGCCAGCTCACCAACGGCAGGCCGGGGTGAGGAAAAACTGTTTTTT.

The chain employs TRBV6-2 or TRBV6-3 and TRBJ2-6; possible D gene TRBD2, 6 bases. V lost 0 bases and J 2 bases, leaving 17 bases between the germline ends. The CDR3 runs 19 residues. Germline V CDR1 and CDR2: MNHEY, SVGEGT. The DNA for the CDR3 is TGTGCCAGCAGTTACTCATCCGGGACTGGTGCTCCTGGGGCCAACGTCCTGACTTTC. This sequence encodes CASSYSSGTGAPGANVLTF.

V and J are TRBV28 and TRBJ2-3; perhaps TRBD2 as D (7 bases). This CDR3 contains 15 residues. From germline, CDR1 is MDHEN and CDR2 SYDVKM. V was clipped by 10 bases and J by 3 bases, with 20 bases between them. This chain's CDR3 is CATRKGGVGTDTQYF. In DNA form, the CDR3 reads TGTGCCACCCGGAAGGGGGGGGTTGGTACAGATACGCAGTATTTT.

The chain employs TRBV6-5 and TRBJ2-3; TRBD1 aligns across 12 bases. V dropped 5 bases and J dropped 5; count of bases not matched to a gene: 5. The V gene's germline CDR1 is MNHEY and CDR2 SVGAGI. The CDR3 runs to 15 residues. DNA for the CDR3: TGTGCCAGCAGTCAGGGACAGGGGGCCATAGATACGCAGTATTTT. Translating it yields CASSQGQGAIDTQYF.

The V call is TRBV28, the J call TRBJ2-1; D is possibly TRBD1 (6 bases). The CDR3 runs to 16 residues. Germline CDR1 and CDR2: MDHEN and SYDVKM. Trimming removed 4 bases from V and 0 bases from J, with 13 bases in between. The CDR3 DNA reads TGTGCCAGCAGTTACCTAACAGGGAGCTCCTACAATGAGCAGTTCTTC. Protein sequence: CASSYLTGSSYNEQFF.

This clone appeared once. This chain connects TRBV10-3 to TRBJ1-5, with D possibly matching TRBD1 (6 bases). Trimming removed 0 bases at V and 0 bases at J, with 12 bases between. Germline V CDR1 and CDR2: ENHRY, SYGVKD. This CDR3 spans 17 amino acids. The DNA for the CDR3 is TGTGCCATCAGTGAGTCGAAAGGGACACCTAGCAATCAGCCCCAGCATTTT. It specifies CAISESKGTPSNQPQHF.

This chain joins TRBV28 and TRBJ1-1, with D perhaps TRBD1 (5 bases). This CDR3 has 14 amino acids. CDR1 MDHEN and CDR2 SYDVKM come from the germline V gene. The V end was cut by 5 bases, the J end by 1 base, with 11 bases between. CDR3 sequence (DNA): TGTGCCAGCAGTCCCTGGGGGGGGAACACTGAAGCTTTCTTT. It encodes CASSPWGGNTEAFF.

J is TRBJ1-6 and V is TRBV5-1; D is perhaps TRBD1 (6 bases). Per germline, CDR1 SGHRS and CDR2 YFSETQ. Trimming left V 7 bases short and J 0 bases short, with 14 bases between. The CDR3 extends over 16 amino acids. The CDR3 is CASLPGQSSYNSPLHF. CDR3 DNA sequence: TGCGCCAGCCTCCCGGGACAAAGCTCCTATAATTCACCCCTCCACTTT.

This sequence joins TRBV18 and TRBJ1-4; perhaps TRBD1 as D (5 bases). The CDR3 totals 16 residues. Trimming pared 3 bases from V and 7 bases from J, leaving 18 bases between. Germline lookup yields CDR1 KGHSH and CDR2 LQKENI. The CDR3, as DNA: TGTGCCAGCTCACCGGCGGGGACGGCTTACTTTGAAAAACTGTTTTTT. Encoded protein: CASSPAGTAYFEKLFF.

The J gene is TRBJ2-7, the V gene TRBV19, with D maybe TRBD2 (6 bases). This CDR3 region has 12 residues. Germline assignment: CDR1 LNHDA and CDR2 SQIVND (reference sequence). Trimming took 3 bases from V and 6 from J, leaving 9 bases between them. The CDR3 loop reads CASSIGGFEQYF. The CDR3 nucleotides are TGTGCCAGTAGTATTGGGGGGTTCGAGCAGTACTTC.

V is TRBV6-5 and J is TRBJ2-2, with 9 bases identical to TRBD1. CDR1 MNHEY and CDR2 SVGAGI come from the germline V gene. The ends lost 5 bases at V and 3 bases at J; junction bases unmatched: 1. The CDR3 extends over 14 amino acids. As DNA, the CDR3 is TGTGCCAGCAGTCGGACAGGGGACACCGGGGAGCTGTTTTTT. This sequence encodes CASSRTGDTGELFF.

This clone is a singleton in its sample. The J gene is TRBJ1-6, the V gene TRBV4-3; tentatively, D is TRBD1 (6 bases). V was cut by 6 bases and J by 4 bases, with 13 bases left in between. This CDR3 has 15 residues. Germline assignment: CDR1 LGHNA and CDR2 YSLEER. CDR3 sequence reads: CASRADTGYNSPLHF. The CDR3 DNA reads as TGCGCCAGCAGGGCGGATACAGGGTATAATTCACCCCTCCACTTT.

This clone was observed a handful of times. The rearrangement links TRBV28 to TRBJ1-2, with a tentative D call TRBD1 (5 bases). The CDR3 has 16 amino acids. Germline V gene sequence: CDR1 MDHEN, CDR2 SYDVKM. With 3 bases removed from V and 8 bases from J, the gap between germline ends came to 22 bases. The CDR3, as DNA: TGTGCCAGCAGTTTGAGGCCAGGGAATGGCCCCAGGGGCTACACCTTC. This translates into CASSLRPGNGPRGYTF.

About this clone: The junction and the germline gene differ at one end; a read error may be behind it. The V and J genes are TRBV7-2 and TRBJ2-3; TRBD2 matches 11 bases. Per the germline V gene, CDR1 is SGHTA and CDR2 is FQGNSA. The CDR3 extends over 14 amino acids. The CDR3 reads CATSLTSGADTQYF. The DNA of the CDR3 is TGTGCCACCAGCCTGACTAGCGGGGCGGATACGCAGTATTTT.

The chain has TRBV18 and TRBJ1-4; unclear D gene. This CDR3 contains 12 residues. Germline CDR1 KGHSH, CDR2 LQKENI. V was pared by 2 bases and J by 7 bases, with 5 bases between. The DNA of the CDR3 is TGTGCCAGCTCACCAGGGCTTGAAAAACTGTTTTTT. Translated, it gives CASSPGLEKLFF.

This clone was seen only a few times. The chain links TRBV4-1 to TRBJ1-5; 8 bases line up with TRBD1. J lost 1 base, V lost 4 bases, and 18 bases had no gene match. Germline CDR1 MGHRA, CDR2 YSYEKL. The CDR3 contains 20 residues. The CDR3 here is CASSLGSFRQGSRSNQPQHF. DNA for the CDR3: TGCGCCAGCAGCCTAGGATCCTTCAGACAGGGGAGTAGGAGCAATCAGCCCCAGCATTTT.

The CDR3 reads CASGGRWATEAFF. The CDR3 bases are TGTGCCAGCGGGGGCAGATGGGCCACTGAAGCTTTCTTT. The J gene is TRBJ1-1, the V gene TRBV6-6; tentatively, D is TRBD1 (6 bases). The CDR3 runs 13 residues. The V gene's germline CDR1 is MNHNY and CDR2 SVGAGI (reference sequence). V shed 8 bases and J shed 4 bases, with 14 bases lying between them.

The gene calls are TRBV28 and TRBJ1-4, with a possible D match to TRBD1 (6 bases). With 3 bases removed from V and 8 bases from J, the gap between germline ends came to 13 bases. Germline V CDR1 and CDR2: MDHEN, SYDVKM. The CDR3 has 14 residues. CDR3 loop: CASSLAGVGEKLFF. CDR3 DNA sequence: TGTGCCAGCAGTTTGGCAGGGGTTGGCGAAAAACTGTTTTTT.

The rearrangement uses TRBV9 and TRBJ1-5; no reliable D call. CDR3 length: 13 residues. Trimming took off 4 bases at V and 7 bases at J, with 12 bases between the two ends. Germline V CDR1 and CDR2: SGDLS, YYNGEE. The CDR3 loop is CASSPTAGQPQHF. The CDR3 region has the DNA TGTGCCAGCAGCCCGACTGCTGGCCAGCCCCAGCATTTT.